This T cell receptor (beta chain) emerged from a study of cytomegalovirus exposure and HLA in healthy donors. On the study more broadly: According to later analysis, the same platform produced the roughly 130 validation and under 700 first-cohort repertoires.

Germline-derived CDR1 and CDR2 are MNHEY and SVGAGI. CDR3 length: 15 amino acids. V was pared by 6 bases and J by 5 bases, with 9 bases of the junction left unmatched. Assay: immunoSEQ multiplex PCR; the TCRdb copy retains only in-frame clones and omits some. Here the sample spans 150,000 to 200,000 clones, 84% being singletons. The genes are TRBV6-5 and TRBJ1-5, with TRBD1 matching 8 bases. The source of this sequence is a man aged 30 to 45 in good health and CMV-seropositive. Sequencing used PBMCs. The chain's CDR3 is CASRSTGGRYQPQHF. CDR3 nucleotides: TGTGCCAGCAGATCAACAGGGGGTAGGTATCAGCCCCAGCATTTT.